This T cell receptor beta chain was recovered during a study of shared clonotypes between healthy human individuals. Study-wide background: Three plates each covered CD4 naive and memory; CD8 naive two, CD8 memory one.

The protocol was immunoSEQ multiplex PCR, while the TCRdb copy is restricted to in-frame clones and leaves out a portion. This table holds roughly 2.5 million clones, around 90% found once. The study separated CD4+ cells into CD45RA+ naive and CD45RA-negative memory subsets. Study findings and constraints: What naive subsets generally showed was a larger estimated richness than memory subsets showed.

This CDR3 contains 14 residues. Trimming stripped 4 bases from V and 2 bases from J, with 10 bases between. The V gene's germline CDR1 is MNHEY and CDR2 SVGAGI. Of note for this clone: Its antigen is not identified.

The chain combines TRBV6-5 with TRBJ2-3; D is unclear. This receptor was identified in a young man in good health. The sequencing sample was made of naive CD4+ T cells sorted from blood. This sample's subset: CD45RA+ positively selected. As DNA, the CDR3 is TGTGCCAGCAGTTCTGGCGGAGACACAGATACGCAGTATTTT. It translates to CASSSGGDTDTQYF.